The 12 T cell receptor beta chains reported below all come from one sample, sequenced in a study of shared clonotypes between healthy human individuals. Profiling relied on immunoSEQ multiplex PCR, and the TCRdb table lists in-frame clones only, not all of them. Found here are more than 900,000 clones, about 80% of them singletons; the top ten hold around 0.61%. The source material was memory CD4+ T cells from PBMCs. Indicated subset: CD45RA-negative fraction. Every receptor here comes from a man between 18 and 29 years old in good health. Some clones in this sample may be carry-over from other donors' samples.

This rearrangement joins TRBV7-2 to TRBJ1-1, with D maybe TRBD1 (5 bases). Trimming shortened V by 4 bases and J by 4 bases, and 13 bases separated the two germline ends. There are 14 residues in the CDR3. Germline CDR1 is SGHTA and CDR2 is FQGNSA. CDR3 sequence (DNA): TGTGCCAGCAGCTCGGTCTCGGGGGTCACTGAAGCTTTCTTT. It specifies CASSSVSGVTEAFF.

The V and J genes are TRBV5-6 and TRBJ2-3, with D possibly TRBD1 on 5 matching bases. V lost 3 bases and J 2 bases, leaving 10 bases between the germline ends. The CDR3 is 14 residues long. In germline, CDR1 is SGHDT, CDR2 YYEEEE. CDR3 residues: CASSSIQVTDTQYF. The CDR3 DNA sequence: TGTGCCAGCAGCTCCATACAGGTCACAGATACGCAGTATTTT.

The rearrangement uses TRBV7-2 and TRBJ1-1, with TRBD1 as a possible D gene (5 bases). Trimming took off 4 bases at V and 10 bases at J, with 19 bases between the two ends. From germline, CDR1 is SGHTA and CDR2 FQGNSA. This CDR3 region has 14 residues. CDR3 loop: CASSSTPGEVRAFF. The DNA of the CDR3 is TGTGCCAGCAGCTCTACGCCGGGGGAGGTGAGAGCTTTCTTT.

The chain recombines TRBV28 with TRBJ2-3; no clear D gene. Germline-derived CDR1 and CDR2 are MDHEN and SYDVKM. The CDR3 totals 13 residues. The V end lost 7 bases, the J end lost 0 bases, and 8 bases lay between the germline ends. Here the CDR3 DNA reads TGTGCCAGCATCCACCCTAGCACAGATACGCAGTATTTT. This sequence encodes CASIHPSTDTQYF.

This clone was observed a single time. CDR3 residues: CASSYKQGWDEKLFF. The CDR3 DNA reads as TGTGCCAGCAGTTATAAACAGGGGTGGGATGAAAAACTGTTTTTT. The chain combines TRBV6-6 with TRBJ1-4; 7 nucleotides line up with TRBD1. Germline loops: CDR1 MNHNY, CDR2 SVGAGI (reference sequence). The CDR3 runs to 15 residues. V was pared by 3 bases and J by 6 bases, with 7 bases of the junction left unmatched.

This clone was found a few times. This chain joins TRBV5-1 and TRBJ1-1; weak D call: TRBD1 (5 bases). Trimming took off 0 bases at V and 3 bases at J, with 12 bases between the two ends. Germline values: CDR1 SGHRS, CDR2 YFSETQ. This CDR3 has 15 amino acids. The CDR3 spells CASSLGLGGHTEAFF. Written as DNA, the CDR3 is TGCGCCAGCAGCTTGGGTTTGGGGGGACACACTGAAGCTTTCTTT. The full variable domain, in which reference TRBV5-1 and TRBJ1-1 provide the parts outside the CDR3, is KAGVTQTPRYLIKTRGQQVTLSCSPISGHRSVSWYQQTPGQGLQFLFEYFSETQRNKGNFPGRFSGRQFSNSRSEMNVSTLELGDSALYLCASSLGLGGHTEAFFGQGTRLTVV.

Only a few counts were recorded for this clone. The chain uses TRBV5-5 and TRBJ1-5; possibly TRBD1 for D (5 bases). The CDR3 loop spans 15 amino acids. Trimming removed 4 bases at V and 4 bases at J, with 15 bases between. Germline CDR1 and CDR2: SGHKS and YYEKEE (reference sequence). In nucleotides, the CDR3 is TGTGCCAGCAGCCCGACGGGACGGGGGAATCAGCCCCAGCATTTT. Protein product: CASSPTGRGNQPQHF. Full variable domain (outside the CDR3, taken from reference TRBV5-5 and TRBJ1-5): DAGVTQSPTHLIKTRGQQVTLRCSPISGHKSVSWYQQVLGQGPQFIFQYYEKEERGRGNFPDRFSARQFPNYSSELNVNALLLGDSALYLCASSPTGRGNQPQHFGDGTRLSIL.

The V gene is TRBV5-1, the J gene TRBJ1-1; TRBD1 matches 8 bases. This CDR3 region has 16 residues. CDR1 SGHRS and CDR2 YFSETQ come from the germline V gene. After removal of 4 bases from V and 0 bases from J, the junction contained 8 bases not matched to a gene. In DNA form, the CDR3 reads TGCGCCAGCAGCAGAGGGACAGGCCCTATGAACACTGAAGCTTTCTTT. Protein: CASSRGTGPMNTEAFF.

The chain has TRBV5-1 and TRBJ2-1; 8 bases line up with TRBD2. Germline-derived CDR1 and CDR2 are SGHRS and YFSETQ. This CDR3 spans 14 amino acids. Trimming removed 4 bases from V and 7 bases from J; junction bases left unmatched: 7. Here the CDR3 DNA reads TGCGCCAGCAGCAGAACTAGCGGAAAGAATGAGCAGTTCTTC. Protein product: CASSRTSGKNEQFF.

Note on this clone: Other DNA sequences in the same sample also yield this CDR3. The chain links TRBV28 to TRBJ1-2; no firm D call. V was clipped by 2 bases and J by 4 bases, with 5 bases between them. Germline CDR1 reads MDHEN; CDR2 reads SYDVKM. This CDR3 region has 12 residues. The CDR3 region is CASSLAFYGYTF. Here the CDR3 DNA reads TGTGCCAGCAGTTTAGCGTTCTATGGCTACACCTTC.

This clone turned up a few times. This chain connects TRBV10-3 to TRBJ1-4; D not certain. V lost 10 bases, J lost 5 bases, and 14 bases lay in between. The CDR3 extends over 13 amino acids. Germline CDR1 reads ENHRY; CDR2 reads SYGVKD. This chain's CDR3 is CATGNSRNEKLFF. In nucleotides, the CDR3 is TGTGCCACGGGGAACAGTAGGAATGAAAAACTGTTTTTT.

The V call is TRBV4-1, the J call TRBJ2-5; the match to TRBD2 covers 9 bases. The DNA end is more similar to TRBJ2-7, so the J call may be wrong. The germline V gene encodes CDR1 MGHRA and CDR2 YSYEKL. The CDR3 covers 16 residues. CDR3 sequence reads: CASSPTFTAGGREQYF. The CDR3 DNA reads as TGCGCCAGCAGCCCAACCTTCACCGCGGGAGGGCGCGAGCAGTACTTC.